This T cell receptor beta chain was profiled in a study of T cell clones after liver transplantation. Study information: Pre-transplant mixed lymphocyte reactions yielded third-party-reactive TCRbeta sequences as comparators for graft-donor-reactive sequences.

Only in-frame clones appear in the TCRdb table, and some are missing; sequencing was by immunoSEQ multiplex PCR. This table has roughly 23,000 clones, approximately 95% appearing once. J gave up 12 bases and V 10 bases, and 8 bases lay outside the gene matches. The CDR3 is 11 residues long. Per germline, CDR1 MNHEY and CDR2 SMNVEV (reference sequence). This chain joins TRBV27 and TRBJ2-1, with 8 positions matching TRBD2. The starting material was CD8+ T cells from blood, obtained less than 27 months after liver transplant. The TCR comes from a human patient who received a liver transplant. A share of the T cells may be of graft donor origin. In nucleotides, the CDR3 is TGTGCCACAACGGGGACTAGTGGGCAGTTCTTC. It is translated as CATTGTSGQFF.